This TCR beta chain was obtained from a study of T cells after posttransplantation cyclophosphamide. The study's findings and limits: Donor CD8+ memory clones often dominated recipient blood repertoires at later times. TRB clonality was highly associated with recipient CMV seropositivity and reactivation. Skin or GI-infiltrating T cells shared few TRB sequences with blood.

There are 15 residues in the CDR3. Germline V gene lookup returns CDR1 MDHEN and CDR2 SYDVKM. The ends lost 6 bases at V and 5 bases at J; junction bases unmatched: 11. Clones were sequenced by immunoSEQ multiplex PCR, and TCRdb holds only the in-frame ones, with some missing. The table lists about 6,500 clones, over 70% of them singletons, with around 22% in the top ten. A marrow graft followed busulfan-fludarabine conditioning, with cyclophosphamide on days +3 and +4. Of note for this clone: Antigen: not known.

The specimen was PBMCs, collected less than 1,500 days after allogeneic stem cell transplant with posttransplant cyclophosphamide. The gene calls are TRBV28 and TRBJ1-1; TRBD1 aligns across 8 bases. The clonotype was recovered from a male patient aged 30 to 40 who received an allogeneic stem cell transplant from a related donor, was CMV-positive, and had acute GVHD only. Some T cells may originate from the graft donor. CDR3 in DNA: TGTGCCAGCAGCCGAGGGGGCAGGGGGCGGACTGAAGCTTTCTTT. It codes for CASSRGGRGRTEAFF.